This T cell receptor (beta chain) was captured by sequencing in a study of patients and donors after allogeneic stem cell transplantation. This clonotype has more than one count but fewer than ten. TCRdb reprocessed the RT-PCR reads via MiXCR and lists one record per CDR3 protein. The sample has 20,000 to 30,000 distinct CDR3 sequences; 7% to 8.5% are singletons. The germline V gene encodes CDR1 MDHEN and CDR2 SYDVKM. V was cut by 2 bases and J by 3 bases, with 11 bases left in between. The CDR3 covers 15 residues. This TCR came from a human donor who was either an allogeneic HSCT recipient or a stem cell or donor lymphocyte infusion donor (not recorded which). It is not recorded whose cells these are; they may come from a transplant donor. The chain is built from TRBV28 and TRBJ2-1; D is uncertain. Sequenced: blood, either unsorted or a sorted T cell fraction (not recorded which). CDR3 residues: CASSLAGFIYNEQFF. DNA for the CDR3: TGTGCCAGCAGTTTAGCCGGGTTTATCTACAATGAGCAGTTCTTC.